This TCR beta chain originates from a study of cytomegalovirus exposure and HLA in healthy donors. Findings and limits, study-wide: A classifier reportedly called cytomegalovirus status with high sensitivity and specificity.

TCRdb's copy holds only in-frame clones and misses some; the assay was immunoSEQ multiplex PCR. The profile shows about 180,000 clones, about 89% of them singletons. In regard to this clone: What it recognizes is unknown.

The CDR3 spans 12 residues. Germline trimming cut 6 bases from V and 4 bases from J; bases unmatched to any gene: 5. Germline-derived CDR1 and CDR2 are GTSNPN and SVGIG (reference sequence). Separate from the roughly 630-subject first cohort was the approximately 130-subject validation cohort, to which the donors belonged. V usage is TRBV30 and J usage is TRBJ2-5; 7 nucleotides line up with TRBD2. Sequenced: PBMCs. The sequence came from a man younger than 35 in good health and CMV-seropositive. The CDR3 DNA is TGTGCCTGCGCCTTAGCGGGAGAGACCCAGTACTTC. Amino acids: CACALAGETQYF. The full variable domain, rest sourced from reference TRBV30 and TRBJ2-5, is SQTIHQWPATLVQPVGSPLSLECTVEGTSNPNLYWYRQAAGRGLQLLFYSVGIGQISSEVPQNLSASRPQDRQFILSSKKLLLSDSGFYLCACALAGETQYFGPGTRLLVL.